These T cell receptor beta chains were read from a single sample in a study of blood T cell repertoires in COVID-19. Method: immunoSEQ multiplex PCR; TCRdb's copy keeps in-frame clones and lacks some. The sample lists 150,000 to 200,000 clones, 85% to 90% occurring once. The source material was peripheral blood. The receptor source for this set is a woman aged 60-70 years with COVID-19, enrolled during active disease. Each CDR3 is given with its conserved first and last residue. A D gene is named only where the DNA matches it firmly.

>TRBV6-2/TRBV6-3|NA|15|TRBJ2-3
TGTGCCAGCAGACCTACAGGGAGTCGGGCAGATACGCAGTATTTT
CASRPTGSRADTQYF
>TRBV19|NA|14|TRBJ1-1
TGTGCCAGTAGTATGAGGGGGGGTGGAATTGAAGCTTTCTTT
CASSMRGGGIEAFF
>TRBV27|TRBD1|14|TRBJ1-1
TGTGCCAGCAGTCCGCGGACAGGGGGCACTGAAGCTTTCTTT
CASSPRTGGTEAFF
>TRBV3-1/TRBV3-2|NA|15|TRBJ2-6
TGTGCCAGCAGCCCTTACAGCTCTGGGGCCAACGTCCTGACTTTC
CASSPYSSGANVLTF
>TRBV7-8|TRBD1|15|TRBJ1-5
TGTGCCAGCAGCTTATTGACAGGGGGTGATCAGCCCCAGCATTTT
CASSLLTGGDQPQHF
>TRBV6-4|TRBD2|17|TRBJ2-2
TGTGCCAGCAGTGACTCGGGACTAGCGGGAGCCACCGGGGAGCTGTTTTTT
CASSDSGLAGATGELFF
>TRBV6-5|NA|15|TRBJ2-1
TGTGCCAGCAGAACACAGGGCGGGCCATCCAATGAGCAGTTCTTC
CASRTQGGPSNEQFF
>TRBV12-3/TRBV12-4|NA|13|TRBJ2-4
TGTGCCAGCAGTTTATGGGGGGGCTTCATTCAGTACTTC
CASSLWGGFIQYF
>TRBV7-2|NA|15|TRBJ1-5
TGTGCCAGCAGCTTATGGCGGCCTCTCAATCAGCCCCAGCATTTT
CASSLWRPLNQPQHF
>TRBV29-1|TRBD1|14|TRBJ1-1
TGCAGCGCTGTGCGGACAGGGGTAAAGACTGAAGCTTTCTTT
CSAVRTGVKTEAFF